The 20 T cell receptor beta chains below were found in one sample sequenced in a study of T cell repertoires and HLA-DP antigens. The table came from immunoSEQ multiplex PCR; TCRdb's copy has only in-frame clones and leaves some out. The sample lists approximately 89,000 clones; about 89% were seen once. Antigens for these TCRs are unknown. The source material was CD4+ T cells from PBMCs. These receptors came from a man in his fifties in good health and CMV-seronegative.

This clone was observed once. The CDR3 DNA reads as TGTGCCAGCAGCCGGGGACTGGATTACTACGAGCAGTACTTC. Its protein is CASSRGLDYYEQYF. V gene TRBV5-8 combines with J gene TRBJ2-7; tentative D call: TRBD2 (6 bases). The germline gives CDR1 SGHTS, CDR2 YDEGEE. CDR3 length: 14 amino acids. V lost 4 bases, J lost 3 bases, and 14 bases lay in between.

The chain uses TRBV6-1 and TRBJ2-2; no clear D gene. V was clipped by 1 base and J by 0 bases, with 6 bases between them. CDR1 is MNHNS, CDR2 SASEGT, per germline. CDR3 length: 15 amino acids. DNA of the CDR3: TGTGCCAGCAGTGAAGGTGGAGCGAACACCGGGGAGCTGTTTTTT. This encodes CASSEGGANTGELFF.

The genes are TRBV7-9 and TRBJ1-2; TRBD1 matches at 7 bases. The germline CDR1 and CDR2 sequences are SEHNR and FQNEAQ (reference sequence). The CDR3 runs 12 residues. The V gene end was trimmed by 5 bases and the J gene end by 4 bases; junction bases not matched to a gene: 1. CDR3 DNA sequence: TGTGCCAGCAGCACAGGGGCCTATGGCTACACCTTC. Residues: CASSTGAYGYTF.

The rearrangement uses TRBV9 and TRBJ2-1; D might be TRBD1 or TRBD2, each matching 7 bases. Germline V gene data show CDR1 as SGDLS and CDR2 as YYNGEE. The CDR3 consists of 17 residues. Trimming cost V 4 bases and J 5 bases, with 22 bases left between them. CDR3 DNA: TGTGCCAGCAGCCATGCTGGGAGGGGGCAACGGGACAATGAGCAGTTCTTC. Its protein is CASSHAGRGQRDNEQFF.

The V and J genes are TRBV5-8 and TRBJ2-2, with TRBD1 identical over 9 bases. With 1 base clipped from V and 4 bases from J, the junction kept 5 bases outside the gene matches. Germline V CDR1 and CDR2: SGHTS, YDEGEE. This CDR3 comprises 16 residues. The CDR3 DNA sequence: TGTGCCAGCAGCTTGCCGGGACAGGGCAGCACCGGGGAGCTGTTTTTT. Protein product: CASSLPGQGSTGELFF.

In this sample, this clone turned up once. The rearrangement links TRBV13 to TRBJ2-3; D is uncertain. Per the germline V gene, CDR1 is PRHDT and CDR2 is FYEKMQ (reference sequence). The CDR3 length is 15 residues. V lost 0 bases, J lost 4 bases, and 11 bases lay in between. This chain's CDR3 is CASSLGGQSSDTQYF. Here the CDR3 DNA reads TGTGCCAGCAGCTTAGGAGGGCAGTCGTCAGATACGCAGTATTTT.

The chain joins TRBV11-2 to TRBJ1-2; 9 bases map to TRBD1. Per the germline V gene, CDR1 is SGHAT and CDR2 is FQNNGV. The CDR3 length is 15 residues. V was clipped by 5 bases and J by 0 bases; unmatched bases: 4. As DNA, the CDR3 is TGTGCCAGCAGCCCGGACAGGGGTACTAACTATGGCTACACCTTC. It encodes CASSPDRGTNYGYTF.

This chain links TRBV5-1 with TRBJ2-3; maybe TRBD2 (7 bases). CDR3 size: 15 residues. The germline V gene has CDR1 SGHRS and CDR2 YFSETQ. Between the trimmed V and J ends, which lost 4 bases and 4 bases, there was a span of 16 bases. The CDR3 nucleotides are TGCGCCAGCAGCCTGGCGGGGGCGGAGGCAGATACGCAGTATTTT. The encoded protein is CASSLAGAEADTQYF.

This clone was recorded a few times. This rearrangement joins TRBV4-1 to TRBJ1-5, with TRBD1 matching over 7 bases. Germline V gene sequence: CDR1 MGHRA, CDR2 YSYEKL. V lost 5 bases, J lost 5 bases, and 15 bases stayed unmatched. The CDR3 loop spans 17 amino acids. The DNA of the CDR3 is TGCGCCAGCAGCGCTTTTTTTGGAGCAGGGGGGGATCAGCCCCAGCATTTT. Protein product: CASSAFFGAGGDQPQHF.

J is TRBJ1-1 and V is TRBV5-1; D is perhaps TRBD1 (5 bases). Germline V gives CDR1 SGHRS, CDR2 YFSETQ. The CDR3 contains 14 residues. V lost 3 bases and J 0 bases, leaving 9 bases between the germline ends. CDR3 nucleotide sequence: TGCGCCAGCAGCTCGGGACTTATGAACACTGAAGCTTTCTTT. As protein: CASSSGLMNTEAFF.

Only one count was recorded for this clone. CDR3 region: CASRGDHYNEQFF. The CDR3 nucleotides read TGTGCCAGCCGGGGGGACCACTACAATGAGCAGTTCTTC. This chain uses TRBV6-5 with TRBJ2-1, with 7 nucleotides matching TRBD2. CDR1 is MNHEY and CDR2 is SVGAGI in the germline V gene. The V segment lost 8 bases and the J segment 3 bases; nucleotides outside the gene matches: 4. The length of the CDR3 is 13 residues.

The CDR3 DNA follows: TGTGCCAGCAGCTTAATCCATCTGGAGTCTGGAAACACCATATATTTT. It encodes CASSLIHLESGNTIYF. The chain joins TRBV7-9 to TRBJ1-3; unclear D gene. Trimming took off 2 bases at V and 1 base at J, with 12 bases between the two ends. Germline CDR1 is SEHNR and CDR2 is FQNEAQ (reference sequence). This CDR3 spans 16 amino acids. Drawing the rest from reference TRBV7-9 and TRBJ1-3, the complete variable domain is DTGVSQNPRHKITKRGQNVTFRCDPISEHNRLYWYRQTLGQGPEFLTYFQNEAQLEKSRLLSDRFSAERPKGSFSTLEIQRTEQGDSAMYLCASSLIHLESGNTIYFGEGSWLTVV.

The rearrangement joins TRBV6-5 to TRBJ1-2, with D unresolved. CDR1 is MNHEY, CDR2 SVGAGI, per germline. The CDR3 has 14 residues. V lost 5 bases, J lost 2 bases, and 12 bases lay in between. CDR3 sequence: CASSLTDPNYGYTF. CDR3 DNA sequence: TGTGCCAGCAGTCTGACGGACCCCAACTATGGCTACACCTTC.

This clone was detected only once. V is TRBV19 and J is TRBJ1-1, with 10 positions matching TRBD1. Germline CDR1 reads LNHDA; CDR2 reads SQIVND (reference sequence). The V segment lost 4 bases and the J segment 1 base; nucleotides outside the gene matches: 6. This CDR3 has 16 residues. CDR3 sequence reads: CASSKRQGASNTEAFF. The DNA of the CDR3 is TGTGCCAGTAGTAAACGACAGGGGGCTTCGAACACTGAAGCTTTCTTT.

The CDR3 loop reads CAISEGDRDYEQYF. The CDR3 nucleotides read TGTGCCATCAGTGAGGGGGACAGGGACTACGAGCAGTACTTC. The chain joins TRBV10-3 to TRBJ2-7, with TRBD1 identical over 9 bases. Per the germline V gene, CDR1 is ENHRY and CDR2 is SYGVKD. This CDR3 region has 14 residues. Trimming cost V 2 bases and J 3 bases; bases outside gene matches: 2.

This clone came up once. For the CDR3, the DNA is TGTGCCAGCAGCTTAGTTCGAGCGGGCACCGGGGAGCTGTTTTTT. This gives the protein CASSLVRAGTGELFF. This chain joins TRBV7-8 and TRBJ2-2; D is possibly TRBD2 (6 bases). The germline V gene encodes CDR1 SGHVS and CDR2 FQNEAQ. CDR3 size: 15 residues. V was cut by 1 base and J by 4 bases, with 10 bases left in between.

The genes are TRBV18 and TRBJ2-7; 9 bases line up with TRBD1. The CDR3 runs to 14 residues. With V trimmed by 6 bases and J by 6 bases, 9 bases remained unmatched. Germline V gene lookup returns CDR1 KGHSH and CDR2 LQKENI. CDR3: CASSPGTGLIEQYF. The CDR3 DNA reads TGTGCCAGCTCCCCCGGGACAGGGTTAATCGAGCAGTACTTC.

The chain links TRBV6-1 to TRBJ2-2; D is perhaps TRBD1 or TRBD2 (5 bases each). The V end lost 3 bases, the J end lost 1 base, and 9 bases lay between the germline ends. Germline V gene sequence: CDR1 MNHNS, CDR2 SASEGT. The CDR3 is 15 residues long. This CDR3 is CASSEGVGNTGELFF. DNA for the CDR3: TGTGCCAGCAGTGAGGGGGTAGGGAACACCGGGGAGCTGTTTTTT.

As to this clone: At one of its ends the junction is not consistent with the germline gene, which may arise from a read error. CDR3 DNA sequence: TGTGCCAGCACTGAACCGGGGGATACGCAGTATTTT. As protein: CASTEPGDTQYF. This chain uses TRBV2 with TRBJ2-3; possible D gene TRBD2, 5 bases. CDR3 size: 12 residues. Germline CDR1 reads SNHLY; CDR2 reads FYNNEI.

The rearrangement links TRBV5-4 to TRBJ2-1; D not certain. CDR3 length: 11 residues. Trimming left V 0 bases short and J 10 bases short, with 5 bases between. From germline, CDR1 is SGHNT and CDR2 YYREEE (reference sequence). The CDR3 is CASSLEDEQFF. CDR3 in DNA: TGTGCCAGCAGCTTGGAGGACGAGCAGTTCTTC.